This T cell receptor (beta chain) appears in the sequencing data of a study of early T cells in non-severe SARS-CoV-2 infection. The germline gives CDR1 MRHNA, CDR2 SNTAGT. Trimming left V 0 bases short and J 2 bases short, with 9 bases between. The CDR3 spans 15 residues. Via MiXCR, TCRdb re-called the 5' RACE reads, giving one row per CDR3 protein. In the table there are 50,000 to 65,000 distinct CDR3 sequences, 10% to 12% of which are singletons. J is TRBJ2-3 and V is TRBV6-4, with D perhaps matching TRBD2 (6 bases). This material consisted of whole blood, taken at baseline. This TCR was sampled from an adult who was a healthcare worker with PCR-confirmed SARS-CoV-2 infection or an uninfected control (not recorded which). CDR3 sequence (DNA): TGTGCCAGCAGTGACTCGCGCGGGGTCACAGATACGCAGTATTTT. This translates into CASSDSRGVTDTQYF.